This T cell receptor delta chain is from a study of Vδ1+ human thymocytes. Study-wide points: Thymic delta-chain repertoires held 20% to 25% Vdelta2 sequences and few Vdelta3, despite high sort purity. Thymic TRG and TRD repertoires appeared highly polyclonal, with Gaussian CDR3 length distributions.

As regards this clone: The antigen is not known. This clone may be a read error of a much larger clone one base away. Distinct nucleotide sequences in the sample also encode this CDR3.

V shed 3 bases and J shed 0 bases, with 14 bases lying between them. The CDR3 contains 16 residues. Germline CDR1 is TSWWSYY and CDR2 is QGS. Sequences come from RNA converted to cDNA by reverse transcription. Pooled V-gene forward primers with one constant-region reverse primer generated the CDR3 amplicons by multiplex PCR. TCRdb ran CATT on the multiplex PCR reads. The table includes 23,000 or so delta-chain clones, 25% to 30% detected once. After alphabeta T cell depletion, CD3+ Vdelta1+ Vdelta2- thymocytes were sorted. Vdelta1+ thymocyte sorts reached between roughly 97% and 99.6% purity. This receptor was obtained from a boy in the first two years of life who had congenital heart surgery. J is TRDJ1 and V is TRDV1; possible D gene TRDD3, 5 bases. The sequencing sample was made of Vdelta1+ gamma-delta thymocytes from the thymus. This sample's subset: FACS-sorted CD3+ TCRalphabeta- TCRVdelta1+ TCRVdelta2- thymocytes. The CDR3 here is CALGDLTGIYTDKLIF. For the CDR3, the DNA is TGTGCTCTTGGGGACCTCACTGGTATCTACACCGATAAACTCATCTTT.